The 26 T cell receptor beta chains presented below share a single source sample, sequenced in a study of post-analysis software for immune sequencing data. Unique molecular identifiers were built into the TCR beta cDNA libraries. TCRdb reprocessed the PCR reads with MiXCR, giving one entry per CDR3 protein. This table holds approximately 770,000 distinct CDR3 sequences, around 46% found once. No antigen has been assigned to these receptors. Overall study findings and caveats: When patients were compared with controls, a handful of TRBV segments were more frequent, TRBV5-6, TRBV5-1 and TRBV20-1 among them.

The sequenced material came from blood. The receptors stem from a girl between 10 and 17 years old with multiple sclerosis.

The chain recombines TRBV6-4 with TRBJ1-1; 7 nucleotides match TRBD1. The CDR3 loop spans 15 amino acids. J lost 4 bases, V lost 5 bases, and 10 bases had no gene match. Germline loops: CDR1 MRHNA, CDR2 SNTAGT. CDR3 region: CASSQGGAGGTEAFF. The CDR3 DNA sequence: TGTGCCAGCAGTCAAGGCGGAGCAGGGGGCACTGAAGCTTTCTTT.

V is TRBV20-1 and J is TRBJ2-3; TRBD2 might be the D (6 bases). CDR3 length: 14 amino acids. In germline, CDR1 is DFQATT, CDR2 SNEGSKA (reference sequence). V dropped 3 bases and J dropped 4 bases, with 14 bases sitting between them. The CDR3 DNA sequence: TGCAGTGCTAGTGTGACGGGAGTTCCAGATACGCAGTATTTT. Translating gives CSASVTGVPDTQYF.

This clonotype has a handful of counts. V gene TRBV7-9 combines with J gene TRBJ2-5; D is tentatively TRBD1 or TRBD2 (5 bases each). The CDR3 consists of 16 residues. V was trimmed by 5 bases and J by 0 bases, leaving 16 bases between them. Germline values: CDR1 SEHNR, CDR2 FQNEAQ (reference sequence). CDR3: CASSVGATSNQETQYF. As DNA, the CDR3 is TGTGCCAGCAGCGTCGGGGCCACATCAAACCAAGAGACCCAGTACTTC.

CDR3 in DNA: TGTGCCAGCAGTTTTTCGCGGGGGAGGTCCTACGAGCAGTACTTC. Its translation is CASSFSRGRSYEQYF. The chain employs TRBV28 and TRBJ2-7, with 7 bases that match TRBD2. The CDR3 is 15 amino acids. Trimming took 3 bases from V and 1 from J; bases not matched to a gene: 6. CDR1 and CDR2 from the germline V gene are MDHEN and SYDVKM. Drawing the rest from reference TRBV28 and TRBJ2-7, the complete variable domain is DVKVTQSSRYLVKRTGEKVFLECVQDMDHENMFWYRQDPGLGLRLIYFSYDVKMKEKGDIPEGYSVSREKKERFSLILESASTNQTSMYLCASSFSRGRSYEQYFGPGTRLTVT.

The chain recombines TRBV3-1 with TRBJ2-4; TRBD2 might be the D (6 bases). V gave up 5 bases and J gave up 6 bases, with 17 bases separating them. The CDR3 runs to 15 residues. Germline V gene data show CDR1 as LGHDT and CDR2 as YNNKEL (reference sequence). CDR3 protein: CASSSTGVASNIQYF. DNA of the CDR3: TGTGCCAGCAGCTCCACGGGGGTGGCTTCAAACATTCAGTACTTC.

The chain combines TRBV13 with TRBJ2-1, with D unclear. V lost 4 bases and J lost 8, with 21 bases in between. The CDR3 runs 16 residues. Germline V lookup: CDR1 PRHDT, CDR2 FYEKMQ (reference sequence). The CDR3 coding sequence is TGTGCCAGCAGCTCCCCTTTAACCATCAAGTCCCATGAGCAGTTCTTC. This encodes CASSSPLTIKSHEQFF.

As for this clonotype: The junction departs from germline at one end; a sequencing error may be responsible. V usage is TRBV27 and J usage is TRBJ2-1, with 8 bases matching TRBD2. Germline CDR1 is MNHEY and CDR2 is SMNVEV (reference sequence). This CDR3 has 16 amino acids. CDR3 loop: CASSLSGRGSYNEQFF. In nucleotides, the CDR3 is TGCGCCAGCAGCTTAAGCGGGAGAGGATCCTACAATGAGCAGTTCTTC.

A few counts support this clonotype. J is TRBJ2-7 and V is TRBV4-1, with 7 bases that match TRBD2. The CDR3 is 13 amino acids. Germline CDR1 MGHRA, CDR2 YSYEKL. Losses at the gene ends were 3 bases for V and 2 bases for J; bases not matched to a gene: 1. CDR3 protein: CASSHSGTYEQYF. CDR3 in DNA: TGCGCCAGCAGCCACAGCGGGACCTACGAGCAGTACTTC.

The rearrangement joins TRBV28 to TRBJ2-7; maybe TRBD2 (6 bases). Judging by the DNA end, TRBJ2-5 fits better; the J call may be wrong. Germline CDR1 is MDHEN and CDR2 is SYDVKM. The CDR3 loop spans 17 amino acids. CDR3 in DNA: TGTGCCAGCAGTGGTAGGACTACAACCCGCTCCCAAGAGACCCAGTACTTC. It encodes CASSGRTTTRSQETQYF.

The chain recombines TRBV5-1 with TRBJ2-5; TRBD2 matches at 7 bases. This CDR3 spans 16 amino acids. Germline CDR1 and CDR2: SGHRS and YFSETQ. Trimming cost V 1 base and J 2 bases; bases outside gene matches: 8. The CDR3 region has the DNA TGCGCCAGCAGCTTGATGGCGGGAGTAAGGCAAGAGACCCAGTACTTC. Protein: CASSLMAGVRQETQYF.

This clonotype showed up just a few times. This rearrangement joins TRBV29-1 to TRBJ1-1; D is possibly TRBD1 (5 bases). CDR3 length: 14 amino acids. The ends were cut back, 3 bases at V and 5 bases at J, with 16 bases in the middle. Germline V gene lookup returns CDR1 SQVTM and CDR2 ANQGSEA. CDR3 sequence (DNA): TGCAGCGTTGACGACAATCAGGGTTGGACTGAAGCTTTCTTT. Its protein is CSVDDNQGWTEAFF.

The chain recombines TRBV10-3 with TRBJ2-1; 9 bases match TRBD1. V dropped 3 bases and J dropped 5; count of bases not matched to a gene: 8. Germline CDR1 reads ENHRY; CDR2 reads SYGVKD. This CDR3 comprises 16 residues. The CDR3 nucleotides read TGTGCCATCAGTGATTGGCGGGACAGGGCCCACAATGAGCAGTTCTTC. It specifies CAISDWRDRAHNEQFF.

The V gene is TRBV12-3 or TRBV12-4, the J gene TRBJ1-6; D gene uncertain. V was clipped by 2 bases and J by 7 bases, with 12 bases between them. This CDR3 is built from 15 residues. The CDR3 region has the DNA TGTGCCAGCAGTTTATCGAGCCTTGGGAATTCACCCCTCCACTTT. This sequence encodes CASSLSSLGNSPLHF.

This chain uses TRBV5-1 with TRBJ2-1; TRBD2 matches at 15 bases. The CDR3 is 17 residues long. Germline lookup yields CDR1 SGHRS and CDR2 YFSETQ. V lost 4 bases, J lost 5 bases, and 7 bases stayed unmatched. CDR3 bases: TGCGCCAGCAGCACGGGACTAGCGGGAGGTCTCCACAATGAGCAGTTCTTC. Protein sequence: CASSTGLAGGLHNEQFF.

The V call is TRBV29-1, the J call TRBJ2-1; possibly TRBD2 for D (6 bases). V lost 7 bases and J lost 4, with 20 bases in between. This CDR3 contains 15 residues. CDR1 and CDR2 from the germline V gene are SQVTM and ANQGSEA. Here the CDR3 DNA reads TGCAGCGGACTTCTGGGGAGCGGGCAGTACAATGAGCAGTTCTTC. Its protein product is CSGLLGSGQYNEQFF.

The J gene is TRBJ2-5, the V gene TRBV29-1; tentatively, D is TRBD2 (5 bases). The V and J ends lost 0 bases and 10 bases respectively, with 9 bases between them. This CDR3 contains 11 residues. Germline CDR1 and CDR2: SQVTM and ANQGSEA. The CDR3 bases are TGCAGCGTTGAAGATCGGGGTGGCCAGTACTTC. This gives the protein CSVEDRGGQYF.

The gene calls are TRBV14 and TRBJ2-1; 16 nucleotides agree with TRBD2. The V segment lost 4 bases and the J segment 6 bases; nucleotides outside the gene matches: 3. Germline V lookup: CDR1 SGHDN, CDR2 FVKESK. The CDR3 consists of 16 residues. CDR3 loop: CASSPGTSGRVNEQFF. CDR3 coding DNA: TGTGCCAGCAGCCCCGGGACTAGCGGGAGGGTCAATGAGCAGTTCTTC.

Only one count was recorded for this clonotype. CDR3 DNA sequence: TGCGCCAGCAACCCCGGGGGAAACTACGAGCAGTACTTC. As protein: CASNPGGNYEQYF. The gene calls are TRBV5-1 and TRBJ2-7, with D possibly being TRBD2 (6 bases). This CDR3 is 13 amino acids long. Germline values: CDR1 SGHRS, CDR2 YFSETQ. The V end was cut by 6 bases, the J end by 3 bases, with 13 bases between.

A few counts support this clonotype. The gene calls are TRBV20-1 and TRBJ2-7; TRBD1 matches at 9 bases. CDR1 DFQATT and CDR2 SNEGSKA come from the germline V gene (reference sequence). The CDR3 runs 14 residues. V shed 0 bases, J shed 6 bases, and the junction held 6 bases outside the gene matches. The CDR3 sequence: CSAREPGTGSEQYF. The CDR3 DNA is TGCAGTGCTAGAGAGCCCGGGACAGGGAGCGAGCAGTACTTC.

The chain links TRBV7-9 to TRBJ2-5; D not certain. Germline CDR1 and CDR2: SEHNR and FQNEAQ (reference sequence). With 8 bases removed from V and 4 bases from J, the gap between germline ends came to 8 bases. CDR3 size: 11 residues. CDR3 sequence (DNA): TGTGCCAGCGGCTCATTAGAGACCCAGTACTTC. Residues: CASGSLETQYF.

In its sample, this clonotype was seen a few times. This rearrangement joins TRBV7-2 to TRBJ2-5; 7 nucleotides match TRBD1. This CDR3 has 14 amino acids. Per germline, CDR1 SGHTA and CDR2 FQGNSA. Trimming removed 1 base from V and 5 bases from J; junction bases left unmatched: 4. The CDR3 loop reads CASSLGQGYETQYF. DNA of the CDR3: TGTGCCAGCAGCTTAGGACAGGGATATGAGACCCAGTACTTC.

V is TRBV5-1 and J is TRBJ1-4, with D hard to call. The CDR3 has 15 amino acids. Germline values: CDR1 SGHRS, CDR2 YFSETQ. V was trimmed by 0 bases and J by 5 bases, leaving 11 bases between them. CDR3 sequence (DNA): TGCGCCAGCAGCTTGGGGGCACTGAGGAATGAAAAACTGTTTTTT. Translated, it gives CASSLGALRNEKLFF.

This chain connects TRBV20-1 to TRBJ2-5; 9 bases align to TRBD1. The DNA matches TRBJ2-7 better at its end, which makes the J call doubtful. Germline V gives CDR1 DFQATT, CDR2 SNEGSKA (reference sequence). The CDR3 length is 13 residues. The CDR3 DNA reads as TGCAGTGCTACCGGGACAGGGATCTACGAGCAGTACTTC. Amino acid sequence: CSATGTGIYEQYF.

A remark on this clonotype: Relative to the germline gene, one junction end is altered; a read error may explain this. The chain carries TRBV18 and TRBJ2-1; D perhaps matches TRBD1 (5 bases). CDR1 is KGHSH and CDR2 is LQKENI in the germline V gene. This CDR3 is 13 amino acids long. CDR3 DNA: TGTACCAGCTCAATGACAGCATACAATGAGCAGTTCTTC. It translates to CTSSMTAYNEQFF.

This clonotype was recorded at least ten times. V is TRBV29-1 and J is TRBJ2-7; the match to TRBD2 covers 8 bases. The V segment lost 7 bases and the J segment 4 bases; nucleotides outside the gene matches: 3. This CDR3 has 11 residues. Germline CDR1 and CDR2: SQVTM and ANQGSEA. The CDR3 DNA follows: TGCAGCGCCGAGCGGGGGTACGAGCAGTACTTC. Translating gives CSAERGYEQYF.

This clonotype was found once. The CDR3 bases are TGTGCCAGTAGCCCTAGCGGGTGGCAAGAGACCCAGTACTTC. Protein sequence: CASSPSGWQETQYF. This chain links TRBV5-6 with TRBJ2-5; 8 positions match TRBD2. The CDR3 runs to 14 residues. V gave up 8 bases and J gave up 2 bases; unmatched junction bases: 8. CDR1 is SGHDT and CDR2 is YYEEEE in the germline V gene.